Presented here are 10 T cell receptor beta chains from one specimen sequenced in a study of T cell repertoires in cytomegalovirus infection. These TCRs' antigens remain unknown. MiXCR, applied by TCRdb to the reads, yields one record per CDR3 protein. The sample has some 500,000 distinct CDR3 sequences, around 30% seen once. Sequencing used cultured PBMCs, obtained from culture after CMV antigen stimulation. These receptor sequences come from a human donor in good health (CMV status not recorded). Some clones in this sample may be carry-over from other donors' samples.

This rearrangement joins TRBV29-1 to TRBJ2-2, with 8 bases identical to TRBD2. The J segment lost 6 bases and the V segment lost 5 bases, leaving 8 bases of the junction unmatched. The CDR3 has 14 amino acids. Germline V gene sequence: CDR1 SQVTM, CDR2 ANQGSEA. In DNA, the CDR3 is TGCAGCGTTACCTACGGGGGGGGCGCCGGGGAGCTGTTTTTT. Amino acid sequence: CSVTYGGGAGELFF.

The chain couples TRBV6-8 to TRBJ1-6, with no clear D. V dropped 0 bases and J dropped 8 bases, with 14 bases sitting between them. CDR3 length: 16 residues. Germline V CDR1 and CDR2: MNHGY, SAAAGT. CDR3 sequence reads: CASSYSGPYRDSPLHF. CDR3 DNA: TGTGCCAGCAGTTACTCGGGCCCCTATAGGGATTCACCCCTCCACTTT.

Only a few counts were recorded for this clonotype. The chain combines TRBV3-1 with TRBJ2-7; D is tentatively TRBD1 or TRBD2 (5 bases each). V was pared by 0 bases and J by 7 bases, with 13 bases between. Germline lookup yields CDR1 LGHDT and CDR2 YNNKEL (reference sequence). The CDR3 is made up of 14 amino acids. CDR3 sequence: CASSQEVGDREQYF. CDR3 bases: TGTGCCAGCAGCCAAGAGGTGGGGGATAGAGAGCAGTACTTC.

Note on this clonotype: The junction departs from germline at one end; a sequencing error may be responsible. The genes are TRBV7-2 and TRBJ2-5, with D perhaps matching TRBD1 (5 bases). The V gene's germline CDR1 is SGHTA and CDR2 FQGNSA. CDR3 length equals 15 residues. Written as DNA, the CDR3 is TGTGCCAGCAGCCAAAGGGGCCCCGCCGGAGAGACCAAGTACTTC. Encoded protein: CASSQRGPAGETKYF. The variable domain in full, with the rest retrieved from reference TRBV7-2 and TRBJ2-5, is GAGVSQSPSNKVTEKGKDVELRCDPISGHTALYWYRQSLGQGLEFLIYFQGNSAPDKSGLPSDRFSAERTGGSVSTLTIQRTQQEDSAVYLCASSQRGPAGETKYFGPGTRLLVL.

The rearrangement links TRBV7-2 to TRBJ1-5; TRBD1 might be the D (6 bases). The CDR3 covers 16 residues. V lost 2 bases to trimming and J lost 4 bases, with 15 bases between them. CDR1 and CDR2 from the germline V gene are SGHTA and FQGNSA. The CDR3 spells CASSLNAGARNQPQHF. In DNA, the CDR3 is TGTGCCAGCAGCTTAAATGCGGGGGCAAGAAATCAGCCCCAGCATTTT.

Concerning this clonotype itself: This may stem from a read error, because a much larger clone lies one nucleotide away. The chain uses TRBV7-2 and TRBJ2-3, with D perhaps TRBD1 (5 bases). Looked up from germline, CDR1 is SGHTA and CDR2 is FQGNSA. The CDR3 totals 15 residues. The CDR3 DNA follows: TGTGCCAGCAGCCCCGGCAGGGATAGAACAGGTACGCAGTATTTT. Its translation is CASSPGRDRTGTQYF.

This clonotype was detected only a few times. The V and J genes are TRBV4-1 and TRBJ2-1; a possible D gene is TRBD2 (5 bases). Trimming stripped 0 bases from V and 7 bases from J, with 10 bases between. Germline CDR1 is MGHRA and CDR2 is YSYEKL. The CDR3 is 14 amino acids. The CDR3 DNA reads TGCGCCAGCAGCCAAGAGGGCCGACTAAATGAGCAGTTCTTC. Translation: CASSQEGRLNEQFF.

Only a few counts were recorded for this clonotype. The genes are TRBV5-6 and TRBJ1-3; no firm D call. Germline V gene data show CDR1 as SGHDT and CDR2 as YYEEEE. V lost 1 base, J lost 0 bases, and 5 bases lay in between. The CDR3 consists of 14 residues. The CDR3 loop is CASSLWGSGNTIYF. Here the CDR3 DNA reads TGTGCCAGCAGCTTGTGGGGCTCTGGAAACACCATATATTTT.

This chain links TRBV5-6 with TRBJ1-2; D might be TRBD1 (5 bases). Per the germline V gene, CDR1 is SGHDT and CDR2 is YYEEEE. V was cut by 2 bases and J by 0 bases, with 11 bases left in between. The CDR3 covers 15 residues. The CDR3 is CASSFIDSPNYGYTF. Written as DNA, the CDR3 is TGTGCCAGCAGCTTTATAGACAGCCCTAACTATGGCTACACCTTC.

The DNA for the CDR3 is TGTGCCAGCAGTTTAAGAGGGGTGGTCGATGAGCAGTTCTTC. Its protein is CASSLRGVVDEQFF. The chain combines TRBV12-3 or TRBV12-4 with TRBJ2-1; D may correspond to TRBD1 or TRBD2 (5 bases each). CDR3 length equals 14 residues. V gave up 2 bases and J gave up 8 bases, with 13 bases separating them.